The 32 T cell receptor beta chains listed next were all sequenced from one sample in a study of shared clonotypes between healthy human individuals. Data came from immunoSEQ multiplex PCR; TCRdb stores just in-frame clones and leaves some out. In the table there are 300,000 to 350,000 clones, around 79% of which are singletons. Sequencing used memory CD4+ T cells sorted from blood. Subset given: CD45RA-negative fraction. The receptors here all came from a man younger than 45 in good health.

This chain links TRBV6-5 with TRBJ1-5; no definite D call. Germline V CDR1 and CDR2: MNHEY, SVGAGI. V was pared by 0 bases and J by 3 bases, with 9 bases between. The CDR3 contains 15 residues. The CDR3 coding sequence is TGTGCCAGCAGTTACTCAGCCGCTTTCAATCAGCCCCAGCATTTT. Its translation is CASSYSAAFNQPQHF.

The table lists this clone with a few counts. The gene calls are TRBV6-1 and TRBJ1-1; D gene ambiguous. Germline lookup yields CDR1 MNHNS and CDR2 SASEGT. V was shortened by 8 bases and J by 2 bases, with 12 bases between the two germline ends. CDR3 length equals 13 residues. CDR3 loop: CASRTSPNTEAFF. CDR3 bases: TGTGCCAGCCGGACGTCCCCAAACACTGAAGCTTTCTTT.

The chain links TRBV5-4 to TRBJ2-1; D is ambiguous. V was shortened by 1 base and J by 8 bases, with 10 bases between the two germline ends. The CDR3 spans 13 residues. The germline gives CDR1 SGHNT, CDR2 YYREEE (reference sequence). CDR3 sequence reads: CASSLWAGDEQFF. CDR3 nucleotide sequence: TGTGCCAGCAGCTTGTGGGCAGGCGATGAGCAGTTCTTC.

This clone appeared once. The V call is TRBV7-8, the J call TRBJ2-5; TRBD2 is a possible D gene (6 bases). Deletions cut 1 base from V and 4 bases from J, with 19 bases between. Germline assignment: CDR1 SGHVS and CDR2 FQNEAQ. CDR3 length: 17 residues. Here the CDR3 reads CASSLDSRGWGLETQYF. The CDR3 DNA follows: TGTGCCAGCAGCTTAGATTCTCGGGGGTGGGGGTTAGAGACCCAGTACTTC.

CDR3 loop: CSVAPGRGGNTEAFF. The CDR3 bases are TGCAGCGTTGCTCCGGGCAGGGGGGGGAACACTGAAGCTTTCTTT. The chain employs TRBV29-1 and TRBJ1-1; 7 bases align to TRBD1. Germline CDR1 is SQVTM and CDR2 is ANQGSEA. There are 15 residues in the CDR3. Losses at the gene ends were 4 bases for V and 1 base for J; bases not matched to a gene: 9.

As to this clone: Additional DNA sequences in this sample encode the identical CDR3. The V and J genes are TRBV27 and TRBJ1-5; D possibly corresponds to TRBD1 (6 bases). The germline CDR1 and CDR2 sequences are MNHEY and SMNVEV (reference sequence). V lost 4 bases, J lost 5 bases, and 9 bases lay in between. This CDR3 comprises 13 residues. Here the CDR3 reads CASSSRGHQPQHF. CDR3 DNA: TGTGCCAGCAGTTCCCGGGGGCATCAGCCCCAGCATTTT.

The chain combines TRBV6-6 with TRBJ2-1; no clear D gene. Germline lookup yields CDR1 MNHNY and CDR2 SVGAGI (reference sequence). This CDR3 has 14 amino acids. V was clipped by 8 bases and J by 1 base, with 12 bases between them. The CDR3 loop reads CASASDRSYNEQFF. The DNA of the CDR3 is TGTGCCAGCGCTTCGGACCGTTCCTACAATGAGCAGTTCTTC.

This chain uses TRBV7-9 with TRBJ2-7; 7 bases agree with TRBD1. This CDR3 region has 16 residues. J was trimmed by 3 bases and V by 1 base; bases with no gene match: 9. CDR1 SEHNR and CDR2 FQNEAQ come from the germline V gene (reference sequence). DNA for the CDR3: TGTGCCAGCAGCTTAGATCGGCAGGGGGTATACTACGAGCAGTACTTC. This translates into CASSLDRQGVYYEQYF. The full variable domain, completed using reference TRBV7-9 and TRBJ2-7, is DTGVSQNPRHKITKRGQNVTFRCDPISEHNRLYWYRQTLGQGPEFLTYFQNEAQLEKSRLLSDRFSAERPKGSFSTLEIQRTEQGDSAMYLCASSLDRQGVYYEQYFGPGTRLTVT.

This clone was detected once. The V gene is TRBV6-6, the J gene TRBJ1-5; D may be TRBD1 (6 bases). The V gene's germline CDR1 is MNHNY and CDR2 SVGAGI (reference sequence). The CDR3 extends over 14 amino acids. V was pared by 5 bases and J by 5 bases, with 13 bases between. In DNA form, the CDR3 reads TGTGCCAGCAGTGAGGACAGCACATATCAGCCCCAGCATTTT. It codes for CASSEDSTYQPQHF.

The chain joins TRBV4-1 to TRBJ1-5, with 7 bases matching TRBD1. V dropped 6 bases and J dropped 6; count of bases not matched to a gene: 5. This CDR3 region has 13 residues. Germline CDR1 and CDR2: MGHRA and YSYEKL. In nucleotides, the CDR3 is TGCGCCAGCAGTCACACAGGGGTTCAGCCCCAGCATTTT. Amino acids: CASSHTGVQPQHF.

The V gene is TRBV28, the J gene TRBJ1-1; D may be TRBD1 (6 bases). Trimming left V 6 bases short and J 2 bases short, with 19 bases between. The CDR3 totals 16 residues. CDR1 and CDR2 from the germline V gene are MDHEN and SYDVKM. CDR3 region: CASRVRGAEENTEAFF. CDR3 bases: TGTGCCAGCAGGGTACGGGGGGCGGAAGAAAACACTGAAGCTTTCTTT. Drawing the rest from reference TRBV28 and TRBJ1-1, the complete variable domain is DVKVTQSSRYLVKRTGEKVFLECVQDMDHENMFWYRQDPGLGLRLIYFSYDVKMKEKGDIPEGYSVSREKKERFSLILESASTNQTSMYLCASRVRGAEENTEAFFGQGTRLTVV.

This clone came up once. CDR3 bases: TGTGCCAGCAGTCTCCGGGGAGGGGCCAACACTGAAGCTTTCTTT. Translating gives CASSLRGGANTEAFF. This sequence joins TRBV27 and TRBJ1-1; D possibly corresponds to TRBD1 (5 bases). The CDR3 extends over 15 amino acids. Germline-derived CDR1 and CDR2 are MNHEY and SMNVEV (reference sequence). The V and J ends lost 5 bases and 2 bases respectively, with 15 bases between them.

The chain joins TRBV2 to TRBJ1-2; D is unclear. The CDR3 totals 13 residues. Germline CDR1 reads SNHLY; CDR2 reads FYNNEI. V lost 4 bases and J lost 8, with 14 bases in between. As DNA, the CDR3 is TGTGCCAGCAGTGCGAGCAGGTCGCCCGGCTACACCTTC. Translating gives CASSASRSPGYTF.

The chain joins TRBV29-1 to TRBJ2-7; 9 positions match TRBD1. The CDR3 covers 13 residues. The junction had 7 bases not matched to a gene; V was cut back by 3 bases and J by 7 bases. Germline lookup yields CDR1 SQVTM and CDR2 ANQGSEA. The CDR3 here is CSVEGQGLREQYF. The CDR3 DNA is TGCAGCGTTGAGGGACAGGGCCTTCGGGAGCAGTACTTC.

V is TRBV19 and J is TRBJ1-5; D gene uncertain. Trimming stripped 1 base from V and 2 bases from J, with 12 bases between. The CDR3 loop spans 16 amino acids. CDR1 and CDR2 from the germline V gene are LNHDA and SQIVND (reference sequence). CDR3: CASSIGPARGNQPQHF. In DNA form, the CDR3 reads TGTGCCAGTAGTATAGGACCGGCCCGTGGCAATCAGCCCCAGCATTTT.

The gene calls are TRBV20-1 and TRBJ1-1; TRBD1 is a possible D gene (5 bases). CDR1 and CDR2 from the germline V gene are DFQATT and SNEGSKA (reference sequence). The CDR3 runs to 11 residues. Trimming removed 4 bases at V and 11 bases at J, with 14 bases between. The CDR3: CSAILTARAFF. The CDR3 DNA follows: TGCAGTGCTATACTGACAGCAAGGGCTTTCTTT.

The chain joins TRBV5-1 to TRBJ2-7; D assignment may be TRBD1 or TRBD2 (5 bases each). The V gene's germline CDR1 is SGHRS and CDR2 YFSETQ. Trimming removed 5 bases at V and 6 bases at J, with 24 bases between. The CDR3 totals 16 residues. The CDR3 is CASRSGLTGTTAEQYF. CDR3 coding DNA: TGCGCCAGCAGATCGGGCCTGACCGGGACGACGGCCGAGCAGTACTTC. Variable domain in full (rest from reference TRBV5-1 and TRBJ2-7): KAGVTQTPRYLIKTRGQQVTLSCSPISGHRSVSWYQQTPGQGLQFLFEYFSETQRNKGNFPGRFSGRQFSNSRSEMNVSTLELGDSALYLCASRSGLTGTTAEQYFGPGTRLTVT.

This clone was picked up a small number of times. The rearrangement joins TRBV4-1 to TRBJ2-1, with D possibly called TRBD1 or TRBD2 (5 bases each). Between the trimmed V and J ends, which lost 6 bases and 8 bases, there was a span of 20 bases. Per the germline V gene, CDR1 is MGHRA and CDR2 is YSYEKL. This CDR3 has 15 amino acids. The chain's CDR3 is CASRDGTANWDEQFF. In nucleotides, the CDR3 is TGCGCCAGCAGAGACGGGACCGCAAATTGGGATGAGCAGTTCTTC.

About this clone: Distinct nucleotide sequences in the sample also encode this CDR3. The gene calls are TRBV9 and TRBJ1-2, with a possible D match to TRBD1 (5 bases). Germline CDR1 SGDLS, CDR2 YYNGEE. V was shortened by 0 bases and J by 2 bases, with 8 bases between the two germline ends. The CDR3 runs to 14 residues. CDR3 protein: CASSVGSGNYGYTF. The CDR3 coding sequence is TGTGCCAGCAGCGTAGGTTCAGGGAACTATGGCTACACCTTC.

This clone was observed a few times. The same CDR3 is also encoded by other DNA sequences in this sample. The CDR3 coding sequence is TGTGCCAGTAGTATCAGGGCAGGACAAGAGACCCAGTACTTC. Translation gives CASSIRAGQETQYF. The rearrangement uses TRBV19 and TRBJ2-5, with D maybe TRBD1 (5 bases). Between the trimmed V and J ends, which lost 3 bases and 2 bases, there was a span of 10 bases. The CDR3 runs to 14 residues. Per germline, CDR1 LNHDA and CDR2 SQIVND (reference sequence).

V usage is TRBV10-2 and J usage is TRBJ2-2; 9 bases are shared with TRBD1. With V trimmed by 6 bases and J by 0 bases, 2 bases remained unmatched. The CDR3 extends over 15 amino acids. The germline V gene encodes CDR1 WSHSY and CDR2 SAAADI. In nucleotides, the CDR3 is TGCGCCAGCAGACGGGACAGGGCGAACACCGGGGAGCTGTTTTTT. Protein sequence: CASRRDRANTGELFF.

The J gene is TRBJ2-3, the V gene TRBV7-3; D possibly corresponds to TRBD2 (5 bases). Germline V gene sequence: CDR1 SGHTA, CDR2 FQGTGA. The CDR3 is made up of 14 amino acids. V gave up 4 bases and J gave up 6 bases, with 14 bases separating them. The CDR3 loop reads CASSSSREGDTQYF. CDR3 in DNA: TGTGCCAGCAGCTCCTCCCGGGAAGGGGATACGCAGTATTTT.

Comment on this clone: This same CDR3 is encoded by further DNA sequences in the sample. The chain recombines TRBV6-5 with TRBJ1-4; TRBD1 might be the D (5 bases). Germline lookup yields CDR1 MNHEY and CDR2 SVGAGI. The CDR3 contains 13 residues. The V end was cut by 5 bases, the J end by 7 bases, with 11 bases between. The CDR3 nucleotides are TGTGCCAGCAGTGCGCTGGGGGGTGAAAAACTGTTTTTT. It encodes CASSALGGEKLFF.

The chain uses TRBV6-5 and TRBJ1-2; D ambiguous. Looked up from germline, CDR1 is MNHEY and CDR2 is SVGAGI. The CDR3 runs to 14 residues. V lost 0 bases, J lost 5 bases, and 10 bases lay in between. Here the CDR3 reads CASSYSAKNYGYTF. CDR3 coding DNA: TGTGCCAGCAGTTACTCCGCCAAGAATTATGGCTACACCTTC.

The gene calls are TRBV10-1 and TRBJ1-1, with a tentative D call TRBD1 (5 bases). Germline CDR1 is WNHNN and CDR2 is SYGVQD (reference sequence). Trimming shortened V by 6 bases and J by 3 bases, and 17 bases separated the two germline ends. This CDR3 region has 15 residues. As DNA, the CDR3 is TGCGCCAGCAGATCAGATCCAGGGTGGGACACTGAAGCTTTCTTT. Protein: CASRSDPGWDTEAFF.

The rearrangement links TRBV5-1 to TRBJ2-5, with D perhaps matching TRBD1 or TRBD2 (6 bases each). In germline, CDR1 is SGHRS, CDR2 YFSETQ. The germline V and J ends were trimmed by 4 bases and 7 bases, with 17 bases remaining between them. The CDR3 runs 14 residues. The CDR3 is CASSTRPGEVTQYF. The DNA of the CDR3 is TGCGCCAGCAGCACACGTCCAGGGGAGGTGACCCAGTACTTC.

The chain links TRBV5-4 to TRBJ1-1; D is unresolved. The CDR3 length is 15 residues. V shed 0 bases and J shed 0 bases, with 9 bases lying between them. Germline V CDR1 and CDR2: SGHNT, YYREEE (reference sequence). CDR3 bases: TGTGCCAGCAGCTTGGCACGGACCATGAACACTGAAGCTTTCTTT. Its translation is CASSLARTMNTEAFF.

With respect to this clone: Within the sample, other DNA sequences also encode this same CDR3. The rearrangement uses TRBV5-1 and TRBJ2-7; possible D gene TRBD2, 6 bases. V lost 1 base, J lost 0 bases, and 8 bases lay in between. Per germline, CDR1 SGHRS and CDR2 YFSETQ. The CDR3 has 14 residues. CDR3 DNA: TGCGCCAGCAGCTTGACCGGGAGCTCCTACGAGCAGTACTTC. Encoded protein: CASSLTGSSYEQYF.

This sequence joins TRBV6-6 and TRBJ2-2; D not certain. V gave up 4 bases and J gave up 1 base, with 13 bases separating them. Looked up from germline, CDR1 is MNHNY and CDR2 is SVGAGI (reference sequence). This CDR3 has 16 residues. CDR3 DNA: TGTGCCAGCAGTTCCCCGGGTGCCGGGAACACCGGGGAGCTGTTTTTT. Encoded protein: CASSSPGAGNTGELFF.

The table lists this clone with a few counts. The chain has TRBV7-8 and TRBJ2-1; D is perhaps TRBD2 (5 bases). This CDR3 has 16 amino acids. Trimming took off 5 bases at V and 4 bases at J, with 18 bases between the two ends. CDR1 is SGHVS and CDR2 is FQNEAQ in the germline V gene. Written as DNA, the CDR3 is TGTGCCAGCAGCGCCGATGAGAGGGCGGCTTACAATGAGCAGTTCTTC. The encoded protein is CASSADERAAYNEQFF.

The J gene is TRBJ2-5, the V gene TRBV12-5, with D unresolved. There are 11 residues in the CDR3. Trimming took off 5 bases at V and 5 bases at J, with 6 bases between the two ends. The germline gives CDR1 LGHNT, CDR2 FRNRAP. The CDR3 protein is CASGERETQYF. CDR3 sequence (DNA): TGTGCTAGTGGTGAGAGGGAGACCCAGTACTTC.

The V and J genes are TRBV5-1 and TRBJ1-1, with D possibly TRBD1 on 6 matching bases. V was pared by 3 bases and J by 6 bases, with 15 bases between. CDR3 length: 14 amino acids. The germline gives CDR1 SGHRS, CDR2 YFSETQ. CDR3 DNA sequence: TGCGCCAGCAGCTGGGTAACAGGGACGGCTGAAGCTTTCTTT. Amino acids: CASSWVTGTAEAFF.